Here is one T cell receptor beta chain with its context. What it recognizes is unknown. This CDR3 contains 15 residues. Trimming removed 2 bases from V and 4 bases from J; junction bases left unmatched: 4. CDR1 and CDR2 from the germline V gene are MNHNY and SVGAGI (reference sequence). The sample is drawn from a study of T cells in Graves' hyperthyroidism and ophthalmopathy. Hyperthyroidism was newly diagnosed in patients aged 18 to 65 (duration under 2 months). Orbital computed tomography, thyroid ultrasound, serum thyroxine and TRAb, and clinical symptoms together informed the diagnoses. General observations from the study: Before onset, ophthalmopathy was predicted by the model a median around 6 months earlier. Most thyroid clonotypes with frequency above 0.001 were detected in blood.

Authors of the study amplified TCR beta CDR3 regions from RNA transcripts. RT-PCR in the first round (using the HTBI primer set) targeted the TCR CDR3. TCRdb used MiXCR to reprocess the multiplex PCR reads, holding one entry per CDR3 protein. The sample has 250,000 or so distinct CDR3 sequences, roughly 15% seen once. The sample comprised blood. This chain uses TRBV6-6 with TRBJ1-5, with 8 bases that match TRBD1. This clonotype was sampled from a woman aged 45-65 years with Graves' hyperthyroidism that later progressed to Graves' ophthalmopathy. DNA of the CDR3: TGTGCCAGCAGTTACGTCAGGGGGCCAAATCAGCCCCAGCATTTT. It codes for CASSYVRGPNQPQHF.